These 22 T cell receptor beta chains originate from one sample sequenced in a study of CD4 T cell repertoires in COVID-19. TCRdb keeps only in-frame clones here, not all; method: immunoSEQ multiplex PCR. The sample has 60,000 to 90,000 clones; 80% to 90% are singletons. This specimen consisted of CD4+ T cells from peripheral blood, obtained after recovery from COVID-19. All receptors come from a human donor who had COVID-19.

The genes are TRBV5-1 and TRBJ1-1; TRBD1 aligns across 8 bases. The V and J ends lost 1 base and 10 bases, in that order; junction bases with no gene match: 9. Germline V gives CDR1 SGHRS, CDR2 YFSETQ. This CDR3 is built from 14 residues. CDR3 DNA: TGCGCCAGCAGCTTGACCACCGGGACAGGTTCAGCTTTCTTT. This translates into CASSLTTGTGSAFF.

The rearrangement uses TRBV20-1 and TRBJ1-5; tentative D call: TRBD1 (5 bases). Germline CDR1 reads DFQATT; CDR2 reads SNEGSKA (reference sequence). V lost 3 bases, J lost 2 bases, and 11 bases lay in between. This CDR3 is built from 14 residues. The CDR3 nucleotides are TGCAGTGCTAGTCGGGGGGGTGGCAATCAGCCCCAGCATTTT. Translating gives CSASRGGGNQPQHF.

This chain connects TRBV5-1 to TRBJ1-5; 9 bases align to TRBD1. The CDR3 consists of 15 residues. Trimming at V came to 5 bases and at J to 1 base, leaving 4 bases not matched to a gene. CDR1 and CDR2 from the germline V gene are SGHRS and YFSETQ. The CDR3, as DNA: TGCGCCAGCAGTTACACAGGGGGCAGCAATCAGCCCCAGCATTTT. This sequence encodes CASSYTGGSNQPQHF.

This clone was counted between two and nine times. The chain couples TRBV7-8 to TRBJ2-1; 11 bases map to TRBD2. Germline V gene lookup returns CDR1 SGHVS and CDR2 FQNEAQ. J gave up 5 bases and V 5 bases, and 14 bases lay outside the gene matches. This CDR3 contains 18 residues. The DNA of the CDR3 is TGTGCCAGCAGCAAAGGGGGGATGGGACTAGCGGAGAACAATGAGCAGTTCTTC. This translates into CASSKGGMGLAENNEQFF.

This chain connects TRBV5-1 to TRBJ2-3; tentatively, D is TRBD2 (7 bases). The V end was cut by 3 bases, the J end by 1 base, with 18 bases between. The CDR3 contains 17 residues. Germline CDR1 and CDR2: SGHRS and YFSETQ. The CDR3 DNA follows: TGCGCCAGCAGCTCTTCCCCCCGGGGGGCCGGCACAGATACGCAGTATTTT. This encodes CASSSSPRGAGTDTQYF.

The chain carries TRBV6-4 and TRBJ1-6; TRBD1 is a possible D gene (5 bases). There are 14 residues in the CDR3. Trimming stripped 3 bases from V and 9 bases from J, with 12 bases between. Germline values: CDR1 MRHNA, CDR2 SNTAGT. The CDR3 reads CASSEVTGGSPLHF. CDR3 nucleotides: TGTGCCAGCAGTGAAGTGACTGGGGGTTCACCCCTCCACTTT.

The chain combines TRBV28 with TRBJ1-5; no reliable D call. V shed 3 bases and J shed 1 base, with 7 bases lying between them. Germline lookup yields CDR1 MDHEN and CDR2 SYDVKM. The CDR3 spans 14 residues. CDR3 sequence (DNA): TGTGCCAGCAGTTTCGGAGAGAGCAATCAGCCCCAGCATTTT. Protein product: CASSFGESNQPQHF.

The genes are TRBV2 and TRBJ2-2; D not certain. The germline V gene encodes CDR1 SNHLY and CDR2 FYNNEI. V lost 4 bases, J lost 0 bases, and 12 bases lay in between. This CDR3 is 16 amino acids long. The CDR3 DNA sequence: TGTGCCAGCAGTGGATCGGCGGCCGCGAACACCGGGGAGCTGTTTTTT. The encoded protein is CASSGSAAANTGELFF.

V is TRBV21-1 and J is TRBJ2-7. TRBV21-1 is an annotated pseudogene. The CDR3 runs 12 residues. The CDR3 region is CASSNGTYEQYF. In nucleotides, the CDR3 is TGTGCCAGCAGCAACGGAACCTACGAGCAGTACTTC.

The chain is built from TRBV19 and TRBJ2-1, with D maybe TRBD1 (6 bases). Trimming took 5 bases from V and 3 from J, leaving 11 bases between them. Looked up from germline, CDR1 is LNHDA and CDR2 is SQIVND (reference sequence). The CDR3 contains 14 residues. This CDR3 is CASSPGVVYNEQFF. The DNA for the CDR3 is TGTGCCAGTAGTCCAGGGGTGGTCTACAATGAGCAGTTCTTC.

This clone was counted between two and nine times. The chain is built from TRBV9 and TRBJ2-7; tentative D call: TRBD1 (6 bases). The V end was cut by 6 bases, the J end by 3 bases, with 19 bases between. Germline CDR1 is SGDLS and CDR2 is YYNGEE. The CDR3 covers 15 residues. Here the CDR3 DNA reads TGTGCCAGCACCATGCAGGGGCGAATCTACTACGAGCAGTACTTC. This codes for CASTMQGRIYYEQYF.

The V gene is TRBV7-2, the J gene TRBJ2-3; the match to TRBD2 covers 9 bases. The CDR3 spans 15 residues. J was trimmed by 1 base and V by 6 bases; bases with no gene match: 5. The germline gives CDR1 SGHTA, CDR2 FQGNSA. CDR3 in DNA: TGTGCCAGCAGTCCTAGCGGGAAACGCACAGATACGCAGTATTTT. Translation gives CASSPSGKRTDTQYF.

The chain combines TRBV28 with TRBJ2-3, with D perhaps TRBD2 (7 bases). Between the trimmed V and J ends, which lost 3 bases and 5 bases, there was a span of 12 bases. The CDR3 runs 14 residues. Germline V lookup: CDR1 MDHEN, CDR2 SYDVKM. In DNA form, the CDR3 reads TGTGCCAGCAGTTTGAGGGGGGGCGGAGATACGCAGTATTTT. Its translation is CASSLRGGGDTQYF.

The chain recombines TRBV6-5 with TRBJ1-2; D gene uncertain. This CDR3 region has 15 residues. Trimming pared 0 bases from V and 3 bases from J, leaving 11 bases between. CDR1 is MNHEY and CDR2 is SVGAGI in the germline V gene. CDR3 residues: CASSYSKGSDYGYTF. The DNA of the CDR3 is TGTGCCAGCAGTTACTCGAAAGGTAGTGACTATGGCTACACCTTC.

This clone appeared a single time. The CDR3 DNA reads TGTGCCACGAGGGTTACCCTGATGGGTAGCAATCAGCCCCAGCATTTT. It yields the protein CATRVTLMGSNQPQHF. The chain links TRBV19 to TRBJ1-5; no clear D gene. V lost 10 bases and J lost 0, with 19 bases in between. The germline V gene encodes CDR1 LNHDA and CDR2 SQIVND (reference sequence). The CDR3 runs to 16 residues.

The chain is built from TRBV5-1 and TRBJ2-3; TRBD2 matches at 16 bases. The germline V gene encodes CDR1 SGHRS and CDR2 YFSETQ. This CDR3 spans 16 amino acids. Unmatched junction bases numbered 5, after V lost 3 bases and J lost 7 bases. The CDR3 region is CASSSGTSGGANTQYF. In nucleotides, the CDR3 is TGCGCCAGCAGCTCAGGGACTAGCGGGGGGGCAAATACGCAGTATTTT. The variable domain in full, completed from reference TRBV5-1 and TRBJ2-3, reads KAGVTQTPRYLIKTRGQQVTLSCSPISGHRSVSWYQQTPGQGLQFLFEYFSETQRNKGNFPGRFSGRQFSNSRSEMNVSTLELGDSALYLCASSSGTSGGANTQYFGPGTRLTVL.

The gene calls are TRBV18 and TRBJ1-2; weak D call: TRBD1 (5 bases). Germline values: CDR1 KGHSH, CDR2 LQKENI. This CDR3 comprises 13 residues. Trimming left V 3 bases short and J 0 bases short, with 5 bases between. The CDR3 protein is CASSPTANYGYTF. CDR3 in DNA: TGTGCCAGCTCACCGACAGCTAACTATGGCTACACCTTC.

The J gene is TRBJ2-5, the V gene TRBV5-1, with TRBD1 matching over 7 bases. The germline V gene has CDR1 SGHRS and CDR2 YFSETQ. This CDR3 has 13 residues. V shed 3 bases and J 3 bases; nucleotides not matched to a gene: 2. The CDR3 loop reads CASSSGTEETQYF. The CDR3 DNA follows: TGCGCCAGCAGCTCCGGGACAGAAGAGACCCAGTACTTC.

This rearrangement joins TRBV5-1 to TRBJ1-2; 8 bases match TRBD1. The V gene end was trimmed by 0 bases and the J gene end by 5 bases; junction bases not matched to a gene: 6. CDR1 SGHRS and CDR2 YFSETQ come from the germline V gene. The CDR3 has 15 amino acids. The CDR3 DNA follows: TGCGCCAGCAGCTTGGAGACAGGGGCGGGGTATGGCTACACCTTC. It codes for CASSLETGAGYGYTF.

This clone appeared once. The rearrangement links TRBV4-1 to TRBJ2-3; 9 nucleotides align to TRBD2. With V trimmed by 0 bases and J by 8 bases, 6 bases remained unmatched. The CDR3 runs to 15 residues. Germline-derived CDR1 and CDR2 are MGHRA and YSYEKL. The CDR3 here is CASSQEGGGAGTQYF. DNA of the CDR3: TGCGCCAGCAGCCAAGAGGGCGGGGGGGCTGGTACGCAGTATTTT.

The chain employs TRBV7-2 and TRBJ2-5, with D maybe TRBD1 (7 bases). V lost 3 bases and J 4 bases, leaving 18 bases between the germline ends. CDR3 size: 16 residues. Germline V gives CDR1 SGHTA, CDR2 FQGNSA. The CDR3 DNA is TGTGCCAGCAGCTTCTCGACAGGGCTGGGGGGAGAGACCCAGTACTTC. This encodes CASSFSTGLGGETQYF.

For the CDR3, the DNA is TGTGCCAGCAGCTTAGCGCAAAGCTCCAATGAGCAGTTCTTC. Amino acids: CASSLAQSSNEQFF. J is TRBJ2-1 and V is TRBV7-6; D call uncertain. CDR1 and CDR2 from the germline V gene are SGHVS and FNYEAQ. Trimming took 0 bases from V and 6 from J, leaving 9 bases between them. This CDR3 is built from 14 residues.